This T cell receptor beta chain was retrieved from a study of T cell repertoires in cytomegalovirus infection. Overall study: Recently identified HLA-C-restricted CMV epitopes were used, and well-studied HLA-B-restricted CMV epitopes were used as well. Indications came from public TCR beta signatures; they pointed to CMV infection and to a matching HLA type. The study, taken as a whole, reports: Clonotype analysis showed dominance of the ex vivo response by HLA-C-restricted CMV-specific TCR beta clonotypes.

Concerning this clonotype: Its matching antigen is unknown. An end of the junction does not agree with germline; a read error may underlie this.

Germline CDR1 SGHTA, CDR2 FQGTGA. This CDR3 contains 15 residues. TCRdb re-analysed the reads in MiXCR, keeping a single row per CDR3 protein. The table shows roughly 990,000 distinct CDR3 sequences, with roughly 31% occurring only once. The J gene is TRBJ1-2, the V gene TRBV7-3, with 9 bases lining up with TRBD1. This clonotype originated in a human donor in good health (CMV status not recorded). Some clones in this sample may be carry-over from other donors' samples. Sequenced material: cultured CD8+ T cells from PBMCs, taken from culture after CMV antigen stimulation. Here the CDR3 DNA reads TGTGCCAGCAGCTCCGGGGACAGGGCTAACTGTGGCTACACCTTC. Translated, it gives CASSSGDRANCGYTF.